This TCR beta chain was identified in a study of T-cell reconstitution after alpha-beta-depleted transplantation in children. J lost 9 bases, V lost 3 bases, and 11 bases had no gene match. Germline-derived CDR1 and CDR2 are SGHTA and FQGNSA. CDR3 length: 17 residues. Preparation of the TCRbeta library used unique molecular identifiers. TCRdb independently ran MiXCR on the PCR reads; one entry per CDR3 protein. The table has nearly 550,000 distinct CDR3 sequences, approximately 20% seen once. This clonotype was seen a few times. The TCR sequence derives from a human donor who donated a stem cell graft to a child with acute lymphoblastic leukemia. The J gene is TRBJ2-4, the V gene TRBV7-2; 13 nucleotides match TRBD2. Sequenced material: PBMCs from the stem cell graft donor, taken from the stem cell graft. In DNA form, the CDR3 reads TGTGCCAGCAGCTTGGGACTAGCGGGAACCCGTAGGGCCATTCAGTACTTC. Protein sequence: CASSLGLAGTRRAIQYF.